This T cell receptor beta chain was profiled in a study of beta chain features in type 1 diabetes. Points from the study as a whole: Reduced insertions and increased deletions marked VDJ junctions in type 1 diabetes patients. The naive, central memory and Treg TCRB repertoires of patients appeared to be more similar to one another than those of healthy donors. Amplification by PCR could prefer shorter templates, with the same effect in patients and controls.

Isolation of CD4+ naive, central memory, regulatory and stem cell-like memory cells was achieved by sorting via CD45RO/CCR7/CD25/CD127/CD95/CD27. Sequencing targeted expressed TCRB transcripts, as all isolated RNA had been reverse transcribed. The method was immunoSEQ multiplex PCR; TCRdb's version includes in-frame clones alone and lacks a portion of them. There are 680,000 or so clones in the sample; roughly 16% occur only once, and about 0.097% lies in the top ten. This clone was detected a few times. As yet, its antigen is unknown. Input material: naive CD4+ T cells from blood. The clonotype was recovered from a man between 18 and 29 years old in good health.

The CDR3 bases are TGCGCCAGCAGCTCGGGAGGGGCTGGAAACACCATATATTTT. Translating it yields CASSSGGAGNTIYF. The chain employs TRBV5-1 and TRBJ1-3, with D perhaps matching TRBD1 (5 bases). Germline V gives CDR1 SGHRS, CDR2 YFSETQ. The CDR3 consists of 14 residues. The germline V and J ends were trimmed by 3 bases and 2 bases, with 9 bases remaining between them.